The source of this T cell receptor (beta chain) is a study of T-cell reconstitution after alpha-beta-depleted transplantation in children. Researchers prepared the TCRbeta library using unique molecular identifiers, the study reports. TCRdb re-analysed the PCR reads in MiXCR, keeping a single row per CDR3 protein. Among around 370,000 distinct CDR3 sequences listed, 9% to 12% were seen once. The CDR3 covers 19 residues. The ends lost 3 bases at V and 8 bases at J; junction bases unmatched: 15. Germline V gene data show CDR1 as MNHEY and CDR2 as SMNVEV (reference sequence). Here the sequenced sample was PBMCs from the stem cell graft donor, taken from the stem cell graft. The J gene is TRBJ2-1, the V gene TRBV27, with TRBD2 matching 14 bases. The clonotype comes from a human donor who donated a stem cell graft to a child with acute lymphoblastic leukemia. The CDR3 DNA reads TGTGCCAGCAGTTTCTTAAGCGTAGGGACTAGCGGGAGTTTACATGAGCAGTTCTTC. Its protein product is CASSFLSVGTSGSLHEQFF.